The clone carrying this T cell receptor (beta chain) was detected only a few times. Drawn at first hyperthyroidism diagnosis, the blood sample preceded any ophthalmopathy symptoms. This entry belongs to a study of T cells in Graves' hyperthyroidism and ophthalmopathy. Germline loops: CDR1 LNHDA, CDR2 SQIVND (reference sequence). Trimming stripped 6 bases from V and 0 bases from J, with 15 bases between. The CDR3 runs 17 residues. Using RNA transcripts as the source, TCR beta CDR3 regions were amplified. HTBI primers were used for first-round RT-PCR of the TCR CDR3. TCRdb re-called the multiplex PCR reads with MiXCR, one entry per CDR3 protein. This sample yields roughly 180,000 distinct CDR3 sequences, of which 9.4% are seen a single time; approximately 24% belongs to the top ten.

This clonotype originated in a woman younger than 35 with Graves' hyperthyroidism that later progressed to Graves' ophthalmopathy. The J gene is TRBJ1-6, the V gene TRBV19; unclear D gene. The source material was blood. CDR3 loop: CASSRERTSSYNSPLHF. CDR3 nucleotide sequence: TGTGCCAGTAGCCGCGAAAGGACGAGCTCCTATAATTCACCCCTCCACTTT.